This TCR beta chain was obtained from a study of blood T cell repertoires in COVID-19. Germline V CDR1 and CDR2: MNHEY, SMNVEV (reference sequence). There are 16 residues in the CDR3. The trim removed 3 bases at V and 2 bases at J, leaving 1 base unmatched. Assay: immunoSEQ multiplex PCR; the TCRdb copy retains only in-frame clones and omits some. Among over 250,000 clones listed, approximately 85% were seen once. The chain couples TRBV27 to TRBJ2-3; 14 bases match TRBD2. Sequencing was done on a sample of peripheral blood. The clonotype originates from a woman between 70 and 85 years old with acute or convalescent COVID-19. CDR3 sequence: CASSLGLAGVTDTQYF. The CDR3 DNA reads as TGTGCCAGCAGTTTGGGACTAGCGGGGGTCACAGATACGCAGTATTTT.